This T cell receptor (beta chain) came from a study of vaccination and CD4 T cells after COVID-19. Points on this clonotype: Its antigen remains unidentified.

From germline, CDR1 is SGHNT and CDR2 YYREEE (reference sequence). The CDR3 runs 15 residues. V was trimmed by 4 bases and J by 5 bases, leaving 18 bases between them. Time point in this sample: late sampling 161 to 241 days after vaccination in three convalescent patients. Regarding treatment: approximately nine-day PBMC culture with coronavirus spike peptide pools or control peptides (ViraFEST assay). Sequencing of cultured CD4+ T cell DNA used the Oncomine TCR Beta short-read assay. TCRdb re-called the PCR reads through MiXCR, storing one row per CDR3 protein. The sample consists of more than 20,000 distinct CDR3 sequences, around two fifths of them appearing once.

The material was CD4+ T cells from blood, cultured in vitro, obtained about 7 months after SARS-CoV-2 vaccination. This receptor was obtained from a human donor who had recovered from COVID-19. The chain has TRBV5-4 and TRBJ2-5; possibly TRBD1 or TRBD2 for D (6 bases each). As DNA, the CDR3 is TGTGCCAGCAGCATCCAACTAGGAGGGGGGGAGACCCAGTACTTC. Translation: CASSIQLGGGETQYF.